This TCR beta chain was captured by sequencing in a study of early stage breast cancer tumors. Only one count was recorded for this clone. Clones were read by immunoSEQ multiplex PCR, and TCRdb kept only the in-frame ones, dropping some. The sample records about 72,000 clones, around 80% being singletons. This clonotype was sampled from a person in their 60s with breast cancer. The sample consisted of blood.

CDR3 nucleotides: TGTGCCAGCAGCTCATTACAGGGGCAAGACACTGAAGCTTTCTTT. It codes for CASSSLQGQDTEAFF. The chain combines TRBV7-6 with TRBJ1-1; the match to TRBD1 covers 7 bases. Germline lookup yields CDR1 SGHVS and CDR2 FNYEAQ. Unmatched junction bases numbered 8, after V lost 4 bases and J lost 3 bases. The CDR3 covers 15 residues.